The 27 T cell receptor beta chains below were found in one sample sequenced in a study of tumor-infiltrating lymphocytes in oesophageal squamous cell carcinoma. TCRdb reprocessed the PCR reads with MiXCR, giving one entry per CDR3 protein. The repertoire holds about 12,000 distinct CDR3 sequences, with over 50% as singletons. Sequenced sample: esophageal tumor tissue. These receptors came from a female donor with esophageal squamous cell carcinoma.

The V call is TRBV7-4, the J call TRBJ1-1; D not certain. The V and J ends lost 2 bases and 1 base respectively, with 5 bases between them. The CDR3 spans 13 residues. CDR1 and CDR2 from the germline V gene are SGHVT and SQSDAQ. The CDR3 spells CASSLSQNTEAFF. In nucleotides, the CDR3 is TGTGCCAGCAGCTTAAGTCAGAACACTGAAGCTTTCTTT.

The sample holds a few counts of this clonotype. V gene TRBV7-8 combines with J gene TRBJ2-5; TRBD2 might be the D (5 bases). Trimming took 6 bases from V and 5 from J, leaving 19 bases between them. The germline V gene has CDR1 SGHVS and CDR2 FQNEAQ. The CDR3 runs 15 residues. The CDR3 sequence: CASRKTRDYYETQYF. The CDR3 DNA follows: TGTGCCAGCAGGAAAACTCGAGACTATTATGAGACCCAGTACTTC.

The chain carries TRBV7-2 and TRBJ1-2, with a weak D call TRBD1 (6 bases). The CDR3 contains 17 residues. Trimming stripped 5 bases from V and 0 bases from J, with 19 bases between. Per the germline V gene, CDR1 is SGHTA and CDR2 is FQGNSA. The CDR3 sequence: CASSQRTGHLTNYGYTF. CDR3 sequence (DNA): TGTGCCAGCAGCCAAAGGACGGGACACCTTACTAACTATGGCTACACCTTC. The whole variable domain, remainder taken from reference TRBV7-2 and TRBJ1-2, is GAGVSQSPSNKVTEKGKDVELRCDPISGHTALYWYRQSLGQGLEFLIYFQGNSAPDKSGLPSDRFSAERTGGSVSTLTIQRTQQEDSAVYLCASSQRTGHLTNYGYTFGSGTRLTVV.

The J gene is TRBJ2-3, the V gene TRBV7-8, with a tentative D call TRBD1 (6 bases). The CDR3 spans 16 residues. Deletions cut 0 bases from V and 3 bases from J, with 13 bases between. Germline V lookup: CDR1 SGHVS, CDR2 FQNEAQ. CDR3 sequence (DNA): TGTGCCAGCAGCTTAGCTGGGGTGGGGGCTACAGATACGCAGTATTTT. Protein sequence: CASSLAGVGATDTQYF.

The chain has TRBV28 and TRBJ2-1, with unresolved D. Trimming cost V 5 bases and J 6 bases, with 8 bases left between them. This CDR3 comprises 12 residues. From germline, CDR1 is MDHEN and CDR2 SYDVKM. In nucleotides, the CDR3 is TGTGCCAGCAGTCCCCAACTCAATGAGCAGTTCTTC. The encoded protein is CASSPQLNEQFF.

The CDR3 here is CASSPGSSSYNEQYF. The CDR3 coding sequence is TGTGCCAGCAGCCCTGGCTCGAGCTCCTACAATGAGCAGTACTTC. The gene calls are TRBV7-3 and TRBJ2-7, with D hard to call. V gave up 5 bases and J gave up 7 bases, with 21 bases separating them. Germline V gene data show CDR1 as SGHTA and CDR2 as FQGTGA. CDR3 size: 15 residues.

The sample holds many counts of this clonotype. The chain combines TRBV25-1 with TRBJ2-3, with 10 nucleotides matching TRBD2. Germline-derived CDR1 and CDR2 are MGHDK and SYGVNS. V lost 3 bases, J lost 3 bases, and 9 bases stayed unmatched. CDR3 length: 17 residues. CDR3 sequence reads: CASSEGGLGLATDTQYF. CDR3 bases: TGTGCCAGCAGTGAGGGGGGGCTGGGACTAGCGACAGATACGCAGTATTTT.

V gene TRBV7-2 combines with J gene TRBJ2-1; D is undetermined. The J call may be wrong; the DNA end is better matched by TRBJ2-7. Germline-derived CDR1 and CDR2 are SGHTA and FQGNSA. CDR3 length equals 13 residues. The CDR3 reads CASSLEGGYEQYF. The CDR3 bases are TGTGCCAGCAGCTTAGAGGGCGGCTACGAGCAGTACTTC.

The J gene is TRBJ2-1, the V gene TRBV7-3; the match to TRBD2 covers 7 bases. The germline V gene encodes CDR1 SGHTA and CDR2 FQGTGA. The CDR3 loop spans 19 amino acids. With 2 bases clipped from V and 3 bases from J, the junction kept 16 bases outside the gene matches. CDR3 sequence (DNA): TGTGCCAGCAGCTTAGGGCTAGCGGCCGGAGTTGGGATCTACAATGAGCAGTTCTTC. Its protein is CASSLGLAAGVGIYNEQFF.

The rearrangement links TRBV7-2 to TRBJ2-1; 10 bases match TRBD2. The J call may be mistaken, given a closer DNA end match to TRBJ2-5. The CDR3 runs to 14 residues. CDR1 and CDR2 (germline): SGHTA, FQGNSA. The CDR3 sequence: CASSGTSAQETQYF. CDR3 nucleotide sequence: TGTGCCAGCAGCGGGACTAGCGCACAAGAGACCCAGTACTTC.

This chain uses TRBV7-2 with TRBJ2-1, with 9 positions matching TRBD1. J was trimmed by 1 base and V by 3 bases; bases with no gene match: 1. There are 15 residues in the CDR3. Looked up from germline, CDR1 is SGHTA and CDR2 is FQGNSA. The DNA of the CDR3 is TGTGCCAGCAGCTTGGGACAGGGTTCCTACAATGAGCAGTTCTTC. Residues: CASSLGQGSYNEQFF.

This clonotype is large in the sample. This chain connects TRBV6-6 to TRBJ2-1, with TRBD1 matching over 10 bases. The V gene's germline CDR1 is MNHNY and CDR2 SVGAGI (reference sequence). CDR3 size: 17 residues. V was pared by 2 bases and J by 2 bases, with 6 bases of the junction left unmatched. CDR3 DNA sequence: TGTGCCAGCAGTTACGACAGGGGGCACCGTCCCTACAATGAGCAGTTCTTC. Its protein product is CASSYDRGHRPYNEQFF.

Only a few counts were recorded for this clonotype. A clone one base away is much larger, so this may be a read error. The rearrangement links TRBV19 to TRBJ2-7; 13 bases are shared with TRBD2. The length of the CDR3 is 16 residues. V shed 4 bases and J 7 bases; nucleotides not matched to a gene: 10. CDR1 and CDR2 (germline): LNHDA, SQIVND (reference sequence). The CDR3 reads CASSKTSGRADNEQYF. For the CDR3, the DNA is TGTGCCAGTAGTAAAACTAGCGGGAGGGCGGACAATGAGCAGTACTTC. The whole variable domain, remainder taken from reference TRBV19 and TRBJ2-7, is DGGITQSPKYLFRKEGQNVTLSCEQNLNHDAMYWYRQDPGQGLRLIYYSQIVNDFQKGDIAEGYSVSREKKESFPLTVTSAQKNPTAFYLCASSKTSGRADNEQYFGPGTRLTVT.

This clonotype was counted between two and nine times. The genes are TRBV7-3 and TRBJ2-5; 8 bases map to TRBD1. Germline values: CDR1 SGHTA, CDR2 FQGTGA. There are 14 residues in the CDR3. With V trimmed by 3 bases and J by 4 bases, 4 bases remained unmatched. CDR3 DNA sequence: TGTGCCAGCAGCTTCAGGGGGCAGGGAGAGACCCAGTACTTC. It specifies CASSFRGQGETQYF.

The J gene is TRBJ2-7, the V gene TRBV7-8, with TRBD2 identical over 7 bases. This CDR3 is built from 15 residues. The V gene end was trimmed by 5 bases and the J gene end by 4 bases; junction bases not matched to a gene: 11. Germline V gene lookup returns CDR1 SGHVS and CDR2 FQNEAQ. In DNA, the CDR3 is TGTGCCAGCAGCCCCGCGAGCGGGGCAGGGTACGAGCAGTACTTC. It codes for CASSPASGAGYEQYF.

Concerning this clonotype itself: Compared with germline, one end of the junction differs, possibly owing to a read error. This sequence joins TRBV7-7 and TRBJ2-1; D may be TRBD1 or TRBD2 (6 bases each). The end of the DNA aligns better with TRBJ2-7, so the J call may be wrong. From germline, CDR1 is SSHAT and CDR2 FNYEAQ (reference sequence). The CDR3 contains 14 residues. CDR3 protein: CASSPGGGNHEQYF. The CDR3 nucleotides are TGTGCTAGCAGTCCCGGGGGCGGGAACCACGAGCAGTACTTC.

The V and J genes are TRBV12-3 or TRBV12-4 and TRBJ2-3, with 8 bases lining up with TRBD1. The assigned J gene may be wrong: the sequence end matches TRBJ2-7 better. This CDR3 contains 15 residues. The CDR3 coding sequence is TGTGCCAGCAGGTTACTTGGGACAGGTGAGGGGGAGCAGTACTTC. This codes for CASRLLGTGEGEQYF.

V is TRBV7-2 and J is TRBJ2-1; 8 bases line up with TRBD2. Germline V gives CDR1 SGHTA, CDR2 FQGNSA. This CDR3 contains 16 residues. V shed 3 bases, J shed 6 bases, and the junction held 10 bases outside the gene matches. CDR3 sequence reads: CASSFLAGRGANEQFF. In DNA form, the CDR3 reads TGTGCCAGCAGCTTCCTAGCGGGCCGTGGGGCCAATGAGCAGTTCTTC.

A few counts support this clonotype. The chain links TRBV7-9 to TRBJ2-7; TRBD2 aligns across 8 bases. The assigned J gene may be wrong: the sequence end matches TRBJ2-1 better. The CDR3 has 16 residues. Per the germline V gene, CDR1 is SEHNR and CDR2 is FQNEAQ (reference sequence). The CDR3 loop is CASSQIGGGFYNEQFF. In DNA form, the CDR3 reads TGTGCCAGCAGCCAGATCGGCGGGGGGTTCTACAATGAGCAGTTCTTC.

This sequence joins TRBV2 and TRBJ1-5, with D perhaps TRBD1 (5 bases). The CDR3 loop spans 14 amino acids. Trimming stripped 7 bases from V and 0 bases from J, with 10 bases between. Germline V gene lookup returns CDR1 SNHLY and CDR2 FYNNEI. CDR3 residues: CASTGSSSNQPQHF. The CDR3 DNA reads as TGTGCCAGCACAGGGTCATCTAGCAATCAGCCCCAGCATTTT.

This clonotype has a count of ten or more. The CDR3 sequence: CASSPGAGGNEQFF. In DNA, the CDR3 is TGCGCCAGCAGCCCAGGAGCAGGGGGGAATGAGCAGTTCTTC. The genes are TRBV4-3 and TRBJ2-1, with TRBD1 as a possible D gene (7 bases). CDR1 LGHNA and CDR2 YSLEER come from the germline V gene. The length of the CDR3 is 14 residues. V shed 4 bases and J shed 7 bases, with 14 bases lying between them.

This clonotype was seen just once. This sequence joins TRBV7-2 and TRBJ2-7; 7 bases are a match to TRBD1. The CDR3 has 14 amino acids. CDR1 and CDR2 (germline): SGHTA, FQGNSA. Trimming removed 3 bases from V and 5 bases from J; junction bases left unmatched: 7. DNA for the CDR3: TGTGCCAGCAGCTTCCGGGACAGAGGCAACGAGCAGTACTTC. Amino acids: CASSFRDRGNEQYF.

In the case of this clonotype: The junction departs from germline at one end; a sequencing error may be responsible. This sequence joins TRBV7-2 and TRBJ2-4, with TRBD1 matching over 7 bases. The CDR3 contains 15 residues. Germline values: CDR1 SGHTA, CDR2 FQGNSA. This CDR3 is CASSLEGTANSPLHF. The CDR3 region has the DNA TGTGCCAGCAGCTTAGAGGGGACAGCAAATTCACCCCTCCACTTC. The entire variable domain, with the rest obtained from reference TRBV7-2 and TRBJ2-4, is as follows: GAGVSQSPSNKVTEKGKDVELRCDPISGHTALYWYRQSLGQGLEFLIYFQGNSAPDKSGLPSDRFSAERTGGSVSTLTIQRTQQEDSAVYLCASSLEGTANSPLHFGAGTRLSVL.

The V gene is TRBV7-3, the J gene TRBJ2-5; D might be TRBD1 (5 bases). TRBJ2-1 matches the DNA end more closely, so the J call is doubtful. The CDR3 runs to 13 residues. Looked up from germline, CDR1 is SGHTA and CDR2 is FQGTGA. The CDR3, as DNA: TGTGCCAGCAGCCCCTACGTGACAGATACGCAGTTCTTC. Residues: CASSPYVTDTQFF.

The chain uses TRBV10-3 and TRBJ2-2; 8 bases are shared with TRBD1. Germline assignment: CDR1 ENHRY and CDR2 SYGVKD. Trimming cost V 6 bases and J 6 bases; bases outside gene matches: 9. CDR3 length equals 15 residues. In DNA, the CDR3 is TGTGCCATCAGGACCGGACAGGGAATGGCCGGGGAGCTGTTTTTT. Its protein product is CAIRTGQGMAGELFF.

In its sample, this clonotype was seen a few times. CDR3 nucleotides: TGTGCCAGCAGCCCCAAGGTGTCTGAAGCTTTCTTT. As protein: CASSPKVSEAFF. The chain uses TRBV12-3 or TRBV12-4 and TRBJ1-1, with D hard to call. Trimming took off 6 bases at V and 6 bases at J, with 11 bases between the two ends. The length of the CDR3 is 12 residues.

This clonotype was seen more than once but under ten times. At one boundary the junction diverges from the germline segment, which might be a read error. The chain recombines TRBV7-6 with TRBJ2-3; D unresolved. The CDR3 consists of 14 residues. Germline CDR1 reads SGHVS; CDR2 reads FNYEAQ. As DNA, the CDR3 is TGTGCTAGCAGCTTCTCTTCTCGCACAGATACGCAGTATTTT. Translation gives CASSFSSRTDTQYF.